The sequence of this TCR beta chain was determined in a study of cytomegalovirus exposure and HLA in healthy donors. PCR involved 60 Vbeta and 13 Jbeta primers. The method was immunoSEQ multiplex PCR; TCRdb's version includes in-frame clones alone and lacks a portion of them. The sample includes around 64,000 clones, roughly 89% of them seen just once. Germline CDR1 reads WSHSY; CDR2 reads SAAADI. The V and J ends lost 10 bases and 4 bases, in that order; junction bases with no gene match: 7. The CDR3 runs to 14 residues. This clonotype originated in a woman aged 30 to 39 in good health and CMV-seronegative. The sequencing input was PBMCs. The rearrangement joins TRBV10-2 to TRBJ1-3; TRBD1 aligns across 10 bases. The CDR3 DNA follows: TGCGCCACCCTAAGGACAGGGGGAGGAAACACCATATATTTT. This codes for CATLRTGGGNTIYF.